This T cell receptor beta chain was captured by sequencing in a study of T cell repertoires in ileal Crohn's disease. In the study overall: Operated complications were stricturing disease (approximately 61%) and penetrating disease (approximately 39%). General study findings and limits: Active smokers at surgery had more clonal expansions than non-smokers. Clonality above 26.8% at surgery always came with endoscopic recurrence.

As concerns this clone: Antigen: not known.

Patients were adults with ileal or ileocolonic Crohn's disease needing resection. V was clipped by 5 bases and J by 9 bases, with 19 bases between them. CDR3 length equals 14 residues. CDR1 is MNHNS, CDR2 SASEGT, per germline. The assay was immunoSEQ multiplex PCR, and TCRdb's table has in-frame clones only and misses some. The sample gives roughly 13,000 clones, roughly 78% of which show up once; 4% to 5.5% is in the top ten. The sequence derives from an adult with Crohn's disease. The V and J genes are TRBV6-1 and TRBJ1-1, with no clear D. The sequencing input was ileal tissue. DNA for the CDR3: TGTGCCAGCAGTCCAGACCAATCCGGGATCAAAGCTTTCTTT. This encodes CASSPDQSGIKAFF.